This T cell receptor beta chain was found in a study of shared clonotypes between healthy human individuals. Assay used: immunoSEQ multiplex PCR; TCRdb lists only in-frame clones, some missing. The table shows some 900,000 clones, with around three quarters occurring only once. With 6 bases removed from V and 3 bases from J, the gap between germline ends came to 12 bases. Germline CDR1 reads SNHLY; CDR2 reads FYNNEI. The CDR3 extends over 14 amino acids. A remark on this clone: The antigen remains undetermined.

Study-wide results and limits: In four donors, around 4.8% of naive CD4 clonotypes appeared in common. The study's rarefaction showed incomplete sorted-subset sequencing despite large depth.

This clonotype was sampled from a man aged 18 to 29 in good health. Sequencing input: memory CD4+ T cells sorted from blood. Subset: CD45RA-negative fraction. The chain links TRBV2 to TRBJ2-1; D is perhaps TRBD2 (6 bases). The CDR3 region is CASRAGTYYNEQFF. The CDR3 coding sequence is TGTGCCAGCAGGGCCGGGACTTACTACAATGAGCAGTTCTTC.